The subject of this entry is one T cell receptor beta chain. The antigen is undetermined. The germline gives CDR1 DFQATT, CDR2 SNEGSKA (reference sequence). Trimming stripped 0 bases from V and 1 base from J, with 7 bases between. The CDR3 runs 15 residues. It was through 5'RACE template switching that TCR cDNA was made, with a universal primer site and UMIs added. In TCRdb, the 5' RACE reads were re-called with MiXCR into one record per CDR3 protein. The sample consists of about 350,000 distinct CDR3 sequences, approximately 8% of them appearing once. This entry is derived from a study of T cells after yellow fever vaccination. Study-wide findings and caveats: Highly abundant clonotypes carried over from the bulk population could end up in FACS-sorted repertoires as contaminants.

The clonotype was recovered from a man aged 18 to 30 who received the YFV17D yellow fever vaccine. The genes are TRBV20-1 and TRBJ2-6; D unresolved. The sequences come from PBMCs, collected about 49 days after the first yellow fever vaccination. The CDR3 bases are TGCAGTGCTAGAGATTTTGGTTCTGGGGCCAACGTCCTGACTTTC. Translation: CSARDFGSGANVLTF.